The 26 T cell receptor beta chains below come from one sample, sequenced in a study of T cell responses to AZD1222 COVID-19 vaccine. Produced via immunoSEQ multiplex PCR; TCRdb's table is partial and in-frame only. The sample records approximately 160,000 clones, 75% to 90% being singletons. Specimen: peripheral blood, collected on day 0 of AZD1222 vaccination. These receptors all come from an adult in good health.

The chain carries TRBV28 and TRBJ1-5; D call uncertain. Trimming removed 3 bases at V and 2 bases at J, with 11 bases between. Germline CDR1 is MDHEN and CDR2 is SYDVKM. This CDR3 comprises 15 residues. The CDR3 is CASSFGGGGNQPQHF. CDR3 DNA sequence: TGTGCCAGCAGTTTTGGTGGTGGAGGCAATCAGCCCCAGCATTTT.

The chain carries TRBV5-1 and TRBJ2-3; 7 bases are a match to TRBD1. The trim removed 2 bases at V and 2 bases at J, leaving 14 bases unmatched. The CDR3 spans 18 residues. The germline gives CDR1 SGHRS, CDR2 YFSETQ. The CDR3 DNA reads TGCGCCAGCAGCTTTCCCTCTGCGACAGGGTTGGTCACAGATACGCAGTATTTT. Amino acids: CASSFPSATGLVTDTQYF.

The J gene is TRBJ1-6, the V gene TRBV28; D is uncertain. Trimming took 7 bases from V and 0 from J, leaving 16 bases between them. Germline values: CDR1 MDHEN, CDR2 SYDVKM. The CDR3 has 17 residues. The CDR3 DNA reads TGTGCCAGCACCCCCCTAGGGAGCCGCTCCTATAATTCACCCCTCCACTTT. It yields the protein CASTPLGSRSYNSPLHF.

The rearrangement uses TRBV29-1 and TRBJ2-7, with a weak D call TRBD1 (6 bases). Between the trimmed V and J ends, which lost 0 bases and 4 bases, there was a span of 7 bases. Germline CDR1 is SQVTM and CDR2 is ANQGSEA. This CDR3 comprises 12 residues. CDR3 sequence (DNA): TGCAGCGTTGAAGATCAGGGGTACGAGCAGTACTTC. Protein sequence: CSVEDQGYEQYF.

This chain joins TRBV7-9 and TRBJ1-2; D call uncertain. CDR1 and CDR2 (germline): SEHNR, FQNEAQ (reference sequence). Trimming left V 2 bases short and J 2 bases short, with 6 bases between. The length of the CDR3 is 13 residues. The CDR3 DNA is TGTGCCAGCAGCTTAACAGAAAACTATGGCTACACCTTC. Its translation: CASSLTENYGYTF.

This clone appeared a single time. The chain carries TRBV7-6 and TRBJ2-1; a possible D gene is TRBD2 (6 bases). The CDR3 loop spans 15 amino acids. Germline V gene sequence: CDR1 SGHVS, CDR2 FNYEAQ. Trimming took off 4 bases at V and 2 bases at J, with 12 bases between the two ends. The chain's CDR3 is CASSSGTLPYNEQFF. CDR3 coding DNA: TGTGCCAGCAGCTCAGGGACTTTGCCCTACAATGAGCAGTTCTTC.

The J gene is TRBJ2-3, the V gene TRBV7-3; 7 bases line up with TRBD1. The V gene's germline CDR1 is SGHTA and CDR2 FQGTGA. J lost 4 bases, V lost 3 bases, and 1 base had no gene match. This CDR3 region has 13 residues. CDR3 nucleotide sequence: TGTGCCAGCAGCTTCACAGGGGCAGATACGCAGTATTTT. Its protein product is CASSFTGADTQYF.

The chain carries TRBV2 and TRBJ2-7; 9 bases match TRBD1. Germline values: CDR1 SNHLY, CDR2 FYNNEI. Trimming removed 6 bases from V and 1 base from J; junction bases left unmatched: 7. The CDR3 is 15 residues long. CDR3 DNA: TGTGCCAGCAGCCAACGGACAGGGGTTTCCTACGAGCAGTACTTC. Protein product: CASSQRTGVSYEQYF.

V and J are TRBV4-1 and TRBJ1-2; D is unresolved. Looked up from germline, CDR1 is MGHRA and CDR2 is YSYEKL. The V end was cut by 1 base, the J end by 1 base, with 13 bases between. The CDR3 contains 16 residues. CDR3 sequence reads: CASSQGPLIINYGYTF. The CDR3 DNA reads as TGCGCCAGCAGCCAAGGACCCCTGATCATTAACTATGGCTACACCTTC.

The chain has TRBV19 and TRBJ1-1; TRBD1 matches 9 bases. The CDR3 totals 15 residues. From germline, CDR1 is LNHDA and CDR2 SQIVND (reference sequence). Trimming took 3 bases from V and 5 from J; bases not matched to a gene: 7. The CDR3 protein is CASSIPGQGRTEAFF. The CDR3 nucleotides read TGTGCCAGTAGTATCCCCGGACAGGGGCGGACTGAAGCTTTCTTT.

The chain's CDR3 is CAWSLNRVMNTEAFF. The CDR3 DNA is TGTGCCTGGAGTCTCAACAGGGTTATGAACACTGAAGCTTTCTTT. This rearrangement joins TRBV30 to TRBJ1-1; maybe TRBD1 (6 bases). Germline CDR1 reads GTSNPN; CDR2 reads SVGIG (reference sequence). The CDR3 covers 15 residues. Trimming cost V 2 bases and J 0 bases, with 13 bases left between them.

The chain recombines TRBV28 with TRBJ1-3; unclear D gene. There are 14 residues in the CDR3. The V gene's germline CDR1 is MDHEN and CDR2 SYDVKM. Trimming cost V 0 bases and J 5 bases, with 8 bases left between them. The DNA for the CDR3 is TGTGCCAGCAGTTTATGGGCCACAAGAAACACCATATATTTT. Translating it yields CASSLWATRNTIYF.

This chain connects TRBV3-1 (or the pseudogene TRBV3-2) to TRBJ2-4; 9 positions match TRBD1. The CDR3 is 15 residues long. Trimming cost V 3 bases and J 7 bases; bases outside gene matches: 7. The V gene's germline CDR1 is LGHDT and CDR2 YNNKEL (reference sequence). This CDR3 is CASSHSDRGVNIQYF. DNA of the CDR3: TGTGCCAGCAGCCACTCGGACAGGGGAGTGAACATTCAGTACTTC.

CDR3 sequence: CASSLRGAGNYGYTF. The CDR3 bases are TGTGCCAGCTCCCTCAGGGGGGCAGGGAACTATGGCTACACCTTC. The rearrangement uses TRBV2 and TRBJ1-2; TRBD1 matches at 7 bases. The CDR3 extends over 15 amino acids. Germline V lookup: CDR1 SNHLY, CDR2 FYNNEI. J gave up 2 bases and V 8 bases, and 11 bases lay outside the gene matches.

The gene calls are TRBV6-5 and TRBJ1-5, with no clear D. From germline, CDR1 is MNHEY and CDR2 SVGAGI. CDR3 length: 15 residues. Trimming shortened V by 2 bases and J by 2 bases, and 10 bases separated the two germline ends. The CDR3 DNA follows: TGTGCCAGCAGTTACGGTCCGGGTGGCAATCAGCCCCAGCATTTT. Encoded protein: CASSYGPGGNQPQHF.

V is TRBV5-6 and J is TRBJ1-2, with D possibly matching TRBD1 (5 bases). Germline V gene sequence: CDR1 SGHDT, CDR2 YYEEEE. Trimming took 0 bases from V and 7 from J, leaving 7 bases between them. The CDR3 covers 12 residues. CDR3 amino acids: CASSLGGVGYTF. As DNA, the CDR3 is TGTGCCAGCAGCTTGGGAGGGGTTGGCTACACCTTC.

This sequence joins TRBV5-3 and TRBJ2-2; D gene uncertain. TRBV5-3 is an ORF, and what it does is uncertain. Between the trimmed V and J ends, which lost 3 bases and 9 bases, there was a span of 9 bases. The length of the CDR3 is 12 residues. As DNA, the CDR3 is TGTGCCAGAAGCTATACCGCGCGGGAGCTGTTTTTT. Protein sequence: CARSYTARELFF.

The V gene is TRBV7-8, the J gene TRBJ2-3; 8 positions agree with TRBD2. The junction had 7 bases not matched to a gene; V was cut back by 3 bases and J by 5 bases. Germline CDR1 reads SGHVS; CDR2 reads FQNEAQ. CDR3 length equals 15 residues. CDR3: CASSFSSGKVDTQYF. In DNA, the CDR3 is TGTGCCAGCAGCTTTAGTAGCGGGAAGGTAGATACGCAGTATTTT.

This clone was observed a handful of times. The rearrangement joins TRBV3-1 (or the pseudogene TRBV3-2) to TRBJ1-6; D not certain. Germline CDR1 is LGHDT and CDR2 is YNNKEL (reference sequence). This CDR3 region has 12 residues. Between the trimmed V and J ends, which lost 1 base and 9 bases, there was a span of 4 bases. CDR3: CASSQVPSPLHF. The CDR3 DNA sequence: TGTGCCAGCAGCCAAGTGCCTTCACCCCTCCACTTT.

V usage is TRBV6-5 and J usage is TRBJ2-3; 9 positions agree with TRBD2. V shed 6 bases, J shed 3 bases, and the junction held 7 bases outside the gene matches. CDR1 MNHEY and CDR2 SVGAGI come from the germline V gene. The CDR3 spans 15 residues. CDR3 sequence: CASRRGRALTDTQYF. The CDR3 DNA reads TGTGCCAGCAGGCGCGGGAGGGCCTTGACAGATACGCAGTATTTT.

A remark on this clone: The sample carries other DNA sequences with the same CDR3. The rearrangement uses TRBV5-6 and TRBJ1-2; D may be TRBD1 (5 bases). V dropped 1 base and J dropped 0 bases, with 10 bases sitting between them. The CDR3 sequence is 15 residues long. Germline lookup yields CDR1 SGHDT and CDR2 YYEEEE. CDR3 sequence: CASSLRGLANYGYTF. CDR3 in DNA: TGTGCCAGCAGCTTGCGGGGCCTGGCTAACTATGGCTACACCTTC.

V and J are TRBV3-1 (or the pseudogene TRBV3-2) and TRBJ2-1; maybe TRBD1 (6 bases). Trimming took off 4 bases at V and 2 bases at J, with 12 bases between the two ends. Germline loops: CDR1 LGHDT, CDR2 YNNKEL (reference sequence). The CDR3 loop spans 15 amino acids. The CDR3 DNA is TGTGCCAGCAGCCTTTACAGGGAGACCTACAATGAGCAGTTCTTC. As protein: CASSLYRETYNEQFF.

This rearrangement joins TRBV5-1 to TRBJ1-2; D might be TRBD1 (6 bases). The CDR3 is 15 amino acids. The V end lost 0 bases, the J end lost 2 bases, and 11 bases lay between the germline ends. Per the germline V gene, CDR1 is SGHRS and CDR2 is YFSETQ. CDR3 loop: CASSLDWGANYGYTF. The CDR3 DNA sequence: TGCGCCAGCAGCTTGGACTGGGGGGCAAACTATGGCTACACCTTC.

As regards this clone: Other DNA sequences in this specimen translate into the identical CDR3. The gene calls are TRBV19 and TRBJ2-7; D uncertain. Germline V gene lookup returns CDR1 LNHDA and CDR2 SQIVND (reference sequence). The CDR3 covers 13 residues. V was clipped by 3 bases and J by 3 bases, with 9 bases between them. CDR3 in amino acids: CASSIGSNYEQYF. For the CDR3, the DNA is TGTGCCAGTAGTATCGGGTCAAACTACGAGCAGTACTTC.

The chain links TRBV18 to TRBJ1-2; possibly TRBD1 for D (5 bases). Germline assignment: CDR1 KGHSH and CDR2 LQKENI. This CDR3 comprises 12 residues. Trimming stripped 3 bases from V and 8 bases from J, with 10 bases between. The CDR3 region has the DNA TGTGCCAGCTCACCCGACAGCCTCGGCTACACCTTC. Translation gives CASSPDSLGYTF.

The chain employs TRBV4-1 and TRBJ2-1; D is undetermined. The CDR3 runs 13 residues. Germline V gene lookup returns CDR1 MGHRA and CDR2 YSYEKL. The ends were cut back, 4 bases at V and 6 bases at J, with 10 bases in the middle. The chain's CDR3 is CASSPESANEQFF. The CDR3, as DNA: TGCGCCAGCAGCCCAGAATCGGCCAATGAGCAGTTCTTC.